The next 3 T cell receptor beta chains were all read from a single sample in a study of T cell responses to AZD1222 COVID-19 vaccine. Only in-frame clones appear in the TCRdb table, and some are missing; sequencing was by immunoSEQ multiplex PCR. Here the sample spans approximately 150,000 clones, roughly nine tenths being singletons. The sequencing here drew on peripheral blood, taken on day 0 of AZD1222 vaccination. Receptors were obtained from an adult in good health.

The rearrangement links TRBV19 to TRBJ2-7; D remains unclear. The CDR3 has 15 residues. Germline V lookup: CDR1 LNHDA, CDR2 SQIVND (reference sequence). The V end was cut by 3 bases, the J end by 3 bases, with 15 bases between. Written as DNA, the CDR3 is TGTGCCAGTAGTATTGAAGGCCAGAACTTCTACGAGCAGTACTTC. Translation gives CASSIEGQNFYEQYF.

The CDR3 spells CASSRKTNTGELFF. The CDR3 DNA reads TGTGCCAGCTCACGGAAAACGAACACCGGGGAGCTGTTTTTT. This chain joins TRBV18 and TRBJ2-2, with D unresolved. V dropped 4 bases and J dropped 0 bases, with 6 bases sitting between them. The length of the CDR3 is 14 residues. The germline V gene has CDR1 KGHSH and CDR2 LQKENI.

J is TRBJ2-1 and V is TRBV24-1; unclear D gene. The CDR3 totals 15 residues. Per germline, CDR1 KGHDR and CDR2 SFDVKD. V dropped 7 bases and J dropped 5 bases, with 17 bases sitting between them. In DNA form, the CDR3 reads TGTGCCACCAGCCCCGGGTGGGTTAACAACAATGAGCAGTTCTTC. It encodes CATSPGWVNNNEQFF.